The 21 T cell receptor beta chains presented below share a single source sample, sequenced in a study of blood T cell repertoires in COVID-19. Only in-frame clones appear in the TCRdb table, and some are missing; sequencing was by immunoSEQ multiplex PCR. The data show around 60,000 clones, about three quarters seen once. The source material was peripheral blood. The source is a man aged 25 to 40 with COVID-19, enrolled during active disease.

This chain connects TRBV30 to TRBJ2-4, with TRBD2 identical over 7 bases. The CDR3 contains 14 residues. Germline CDR1 reads GTSNPN; CDR2 reads SVGIG (reference sequence). The V and J ends lost 4 bases and 3 bases, in that order; junction bases with no gene match: 6. CDR3: CAWNDGTNKNIQYF. The CDR3, as DNA: TGTGCCTGGAATGACGGGACTAACAAAAACATTCAGTACTTC.

J is TRBJ1-1 and V is TRBV28, with 7 nucleotides matching TRBD1. The J segment lost 1 base and the V segment lost 5 bases, leaving 22 bases of the junction unmatched. This CDR3 is 20 amino acids long. Germline V gene sequence: CDR1 MDHEN, CDR2 SYDVKM. CDR3 nucleotides: TGTGCCAGCAGTGGTCCCCTACAGGGGCGGGGGGGGTACTCGAACACTGAAGCTTTCTTT. Amino acids: CASSGPLQGRGGYSNTEAFF.

This rearrangement joins TRBV3-1 (or the pseudogene TRBV3-2) to TRBJ1-6; D is possibly TRBD1 (5 bases). CDR3 length equals 15 residues. Trimming cost V 1 base and J 11 bases, with 15 bases left between them. CDR1 and CDR2 (germline): LGHDT, YNNKEL (reference sequence). CDR3 in DNA: TGTGCCAGCAGCCAAGGGGCAGGGTTTTCACCACCCCTCCACTTT. Residues: CASSQGAGFSPPLHF.

The chain couples TRBV5-1 to TRBJ2-7; 7 positions agree with TRBD1. The CDR3 contains 16 residues. V lost 1 base, J lost 5 bases, and 12 bases stayed unmatched. Germline V gene lookup returns CDR1 SGHRS and CDR2 YFSETQ. The CDR3 region is CASSLTPDRVLDEQYF. The CDR3 coding sequence is TGCGCCAGCAGCTTGACCCCTGACAGGGTACTCGACGAGCAGTACTTC.

V gene TRBV29-1 combines with J gene TRBJ2-5; D gene ambiguous. Trimming took off 1 base at V and 4 bases at J, with 7 bases between the two ends. The CDR3 has 12 amino acids. Germline CDR1 is SQVTM and CDR2 is ANQGSEA. CDR3 amino acids: CSVEVQLETQYF. The CDR3, as DNA: TGCAGCGTTGAAGTTCAGTTAGAGACCCAGTACTTC.

A few counts support this clone. Here the CDR3 DNA reads TGTGCCAGCAGCTTAGACCCCCCAGGACTAGCGGGGGACTCCTACGAGCAGTACTTC. Translation: CASSLDPPGLAGDSYEQYF. V is TRBV11-3 and J is TRBJ2-7, with TRBD2 identical over 13 bases. CDR1 is SGHNT and CDR2 is YENEEA in the germline V gene. V shed 0 bases and J 0 bases; nucleotides not matched to a gene: 8. The CDR3 consists of 19 residues.

CDR3 region: CATSRDSAGGFTGELFF. Written as DNA, the CDR3 is TGTGCCACCAGCAGAGATTCCGCGGGGGGGTTCACCGGGGAGCTGTTTTTT. The chain links TRBV15 to TRBJ2-2; 9 nucleotides match TRBD2. The germline CDR1 and CDR2 sequences are LNHNV and YYDKDF (reference sequence). Germline trimming cut 0 bases from V and 4 bases from J; bases unmatched to any gene: 6. This CDR3 contains 17 residues.

The chain joins TRBV7-9 to TRBJ1-2, with 12 bases that match TRBD1. The trim removed 5 bases at V and 8 bases at J, leaving 6 bases unmatched. Looked up from germline, CDR1 is SEHNR and CDR2 is FQNEAQ (reference sequence). This CDR3 spans 14 amino acids. The CDR3 coding sequence is TGTGCCAGCAGCCCGGCGGGGACAGGGGGCGGCTACACCTTC. It specifies CASSPAGTGGGYTF.

The chain couples TRBV18 to TRBJ2-3; D call uncertain. The CDR3 spans 16 residues. Trimming took 2 bases from V and 0 from J, leaving 12 bases between them. In germline, CDR1 is KGHSH, CDR2 LQKENI. CDR3 amino acids: CASSPGQAASTDTQYF. In DNA form, the CDR3 reads TGTGCCAGCTCACCAGGGCAGGCTGCTAGCACAGATACGCAGTATTTT.

The chain has TRBV27 and TRBJ2-3; D call uncertain. V was clipped by 6 bases and J by 0 bases, with 7 bases between them. The germline V gene has CDR1 MNHEY and CDR2 SMNVEV (reference sequence). This CDR3 has 13 amino acids. This CDR3 reads CASRQSSTDTQYF. CDR3 nucleotides: TGTGCCAGCAGACAATCTAGCACAGATACGCAGTATTTT.

This clone occurred a few times. V is TRBV20-1 and J is TRBJ2-1; TRBD2 aligns across 12 bases. The junction had 7 bases not matched to a gene; V was cut back by 3 bases and J by 4 bases. The CDR3 is 16 residues long. The germline gives CDR1 DFQATT, CDR2 SNEGSKA (reference sequence). The DNA for the CDR3 is TGCAGTGCTAGTCTGACTAGCGGGGGCCGATACAATGAGCAGTTCTTC. As protein: CSASLTSGGRYNEQFF.

This rearrangement joins TRBV6-2 or TRBV6-3 to TRBJ2-5; D is undetermined. The CDR3 spans 15 residues. With 7 bases removed from V and 2 bases from J, the gap between germline ends came to 17 bases. Germline V gene data show CDR1 as MNHEY and CDR2 as SVGEGT. The chain's CDR3 is CASTPQAALQETQYF. The CDR3 bases are TGTGCCAGCACCCCCCAGGCCGCCCTTCAAGAGACCCAGTACTTC.

The chain joins TRBV6-5 to TRBJ2-2; 7 bases agree with TRBD1. Germline assignment: CDR1 MNHEY and CDR2 SVGAGI. The CDR3 loop spans 15 amino acids. Losses at the gene ends were 6 bases for V and 0 bases for J; bases not matched to a gene: 4. Here the CDR3 DNA reads TGTGCCAGCAGGACAGGGACCTCGAACACCGGGGAGCTGTTTTTT. Residues: CASRTGTSNTGELFF.

The CDR3 sequence is CASSVGQTGMGGYTF. The CDR3 DNA is TGTGCCAGCAGCGTAGGCCAGACAGGGATGGGAGGCTACACCTTC. The rearrangement joins TRBV9 to TRBJ1-2; 7 bases are a match to TRBD1. The CDR3 consists of 15 residues. J gave up 8 bases and V 0 bases, and 10 bases lay outside the gene matches. CDR1 is SGDLS and CDR2 is YYNGEE in the germline V gene.

The chain links TRBV6-5 to TRBJ2-1, with 7 bases lining up with TRBD2. The CDR3 length is 15 residues. CDR1 is MNHEY and CDR2 is SVGAGI in the germline V gene. Trimming removed 2 bases from V and 6 bases from J; junction bases left unmatched: 7. As DNA, the CDR3 is TGTGCCAGCAGTTACGGGAGGGCCCTTTCCAATGAGCAGTTCTTC. It translates to CASSYGRALSNEQFF.

This clone was seen once. The chain uses TRBV11-3 and TRBJ1-1; D is ambiguous. In germline, CDR1 is SGHNT, CDR2 YENEEA. The CDR3 totals 12 residues. V lost 1 base and J lost 7, with 7 bases in between. The CDR3 is CASSLGVVEAFF. The CDR3 DNA is TGTGCCAGCAGCTTAGGTGTAGTTGAAGCTTTCTTT.

The chain recombines TRBV12-3 or TRBV12-4 with TRBJ1-1; no clear D. The ends were cut back, 5 bases at V and 0 bases at J, with 7 bases in the middle. The CDR3 has 13 residues. DNA for the CDR3: TGTGCCAGCAGTCCCAATTTGAACACTGAAGCTTTCTTT. This gives the protein CASSPNLNTEAFF.

CDR3 nucleotides: TGTGCCAGCAGCGTCGAGGGGGCAGGTGGAAACACCATATATTTT. Amino acids: CASSVEGAGGNTIYF. The V and J genes are TRBV9 and TRBJ1-3; 7 bases align to TRBD1. This CDR3 spans 15 amino acids. Germline V gene sequence: CDR1 SGDLS, CDR2 YYNGEE. V dropped 2 bases and J dropped 3; count of bases not matched to a gene: 5.

This chain joins TRBV19 and TRBJ1-6; D uncertain. Germline CDR1 reads LNHDA; CDR2 reads SQIVND (reference sequence). Trimming took off 2 bases at V and 9 bases at J, with 11 bases between the two ends. The CDR3 has 14 residues. The CDR3, as DNA: TGTGCCAGTAGTATAAGAGGAATTGGTTCACCCCTCCACTTT. Amino acid sequence: CASSIRGIGSPLHF.

The chain uses TRBV5-1 and TRBJ1-1; D not certain. CDR1 and CDR2 from the germline V gene are SGHRS and YFSETQ. The CDR3 length is 15 residues. V was pared by 0 bases and J by 5 bases, with 14 bases between. The CDR3 DNA is TGCGCCAGCAGCTTGGACGCCCTCGGGAGGACTGAAGCTTTCTTT. Its protein is CASSLDALGRTEAFF.

The chain carries TRBV18 and TRBJ1-3, with TRBD1 matching over 8 bases. The ends lost 2 bases at V and 7 bases at J; junction bases unmatched: 4. CDR3 length: 14 amino acids. Germline CDR1 KGHSH, CDR2 LQKENI. DNA for the CDR3: TGTGCCAGCTCACCAGGACAGGGTCCTAACACCATATATTTT. Protein sequence: CASSPGQGPNTIYF. The full variable domain, its missing parts supplied by reference TRBV18 and TRBJ1-3, is NAGVMQNPRHLVRRRGQEARLRCSPMKGHSHVYWYRQLPEEGLKFMVYLQKENIIDESGMPKERFSAEFPKEGPSILRIQQVVRGDSAAYFCASSPGQGPNTIYFGEGSWLTVV.